Described below is a single TCR beta chain sequence and its context. The antigen remains unidentified. V was trimmed by 4 bases and J by 1 base, leaving 10 bases between them. Germline V gene sequence: CDR1 SEHNR, CDR2 FQNEAQ (reference sequence). This CDR3 has 14 residues. These data belong to a study of PD-1 blockade in classical Hodgkin lymphoma. Whole-study results and caveats: Newly diagnosed patients reportedly had lower baseline TCR diversity than healthy donors. Still unresolved is the cause of the repertoire differences, which may be disease activity or prior therapy.

Time point denoted: newly diagnosed, previously untreated cHL patient sample. By magnetic negative selection, CD8+ T cells were isolated from the thawed PBMCs. It was PBMCs in newly diagnosed, untreated classical Hodgkin lymphoma that served as comparison. Clones were read by immunoSEQ multiplex PCR, and TCRdb kept only the in-frame ones, dropping some. The table includes approximately 9,000 clones, around 92% detected once. The sequencing sample was made of CD8+ T cells from blood. The clonotype comes from a human donor with classical Hodgkin lymphoma. This chain joins TRBV7-9 and TRBJ1-1, with D unresolved. The CDR3 bases are TGTGCCAGCAGCTCCCGTTGGGGGAACACTGAAGCTTTCTTT. It is translated as CASSSRWGNTEAFF. The complete variable domain, with remaining parts taken from reference TRBV7-9 and TRBJ1-1, reads DTGVSQNPRHKITKRGQNVTFRCDPISEHNRLYWYRQTLGQGPEFLTYFQNEAQLEKSRLLSDRFSAERPKGSFSTLEIQRTEQGDSAMYLCASSSRWGNTEAFFGQGTRLTVV.